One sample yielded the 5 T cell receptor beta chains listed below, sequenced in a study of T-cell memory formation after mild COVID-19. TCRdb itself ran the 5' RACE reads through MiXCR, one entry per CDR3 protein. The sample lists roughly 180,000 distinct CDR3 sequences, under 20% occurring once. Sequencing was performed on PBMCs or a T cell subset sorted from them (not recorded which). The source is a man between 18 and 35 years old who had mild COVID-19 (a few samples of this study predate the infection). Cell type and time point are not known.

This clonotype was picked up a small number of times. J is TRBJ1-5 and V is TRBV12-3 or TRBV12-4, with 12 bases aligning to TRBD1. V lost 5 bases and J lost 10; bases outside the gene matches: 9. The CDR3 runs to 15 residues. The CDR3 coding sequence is TGTGCCAGCAGTCCCCCCGGGACAGGGGGCCCTCCCCAGCATTTT. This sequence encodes CASSPPGTGGPPQHF.

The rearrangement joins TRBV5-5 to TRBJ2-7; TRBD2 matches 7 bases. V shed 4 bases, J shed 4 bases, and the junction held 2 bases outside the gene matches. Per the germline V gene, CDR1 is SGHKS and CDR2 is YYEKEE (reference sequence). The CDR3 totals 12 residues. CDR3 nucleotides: TGTGCCAGCAGCATACTAGCGTACGAGCAGTACTTC. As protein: CASSILAYEQYF.

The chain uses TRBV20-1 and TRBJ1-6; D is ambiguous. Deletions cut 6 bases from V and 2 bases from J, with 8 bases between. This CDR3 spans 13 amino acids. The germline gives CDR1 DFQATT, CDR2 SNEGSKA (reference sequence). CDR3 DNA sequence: TGCAGTGCCTCCGGGACCTATAATTCACCCCTCCACTTT. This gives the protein CSASGTYNSPLHF.

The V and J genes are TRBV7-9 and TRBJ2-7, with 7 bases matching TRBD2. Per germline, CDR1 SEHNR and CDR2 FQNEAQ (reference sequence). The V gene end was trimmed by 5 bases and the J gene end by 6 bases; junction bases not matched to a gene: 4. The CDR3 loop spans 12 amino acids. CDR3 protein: CASSPPGGEQYV. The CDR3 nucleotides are TGTGCCAGCAGCCCCCCGGGAGGCGAGCAGTACGTC.

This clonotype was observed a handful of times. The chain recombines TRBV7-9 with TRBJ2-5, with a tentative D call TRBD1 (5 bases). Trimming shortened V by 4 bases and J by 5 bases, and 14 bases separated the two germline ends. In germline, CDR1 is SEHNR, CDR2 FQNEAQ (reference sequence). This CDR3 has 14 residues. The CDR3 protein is CASSWSQGGETQYF. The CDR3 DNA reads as TGTGCCAGCAGCTGGTCGCAGGGTGGGGAGACCCAGTACTTC.